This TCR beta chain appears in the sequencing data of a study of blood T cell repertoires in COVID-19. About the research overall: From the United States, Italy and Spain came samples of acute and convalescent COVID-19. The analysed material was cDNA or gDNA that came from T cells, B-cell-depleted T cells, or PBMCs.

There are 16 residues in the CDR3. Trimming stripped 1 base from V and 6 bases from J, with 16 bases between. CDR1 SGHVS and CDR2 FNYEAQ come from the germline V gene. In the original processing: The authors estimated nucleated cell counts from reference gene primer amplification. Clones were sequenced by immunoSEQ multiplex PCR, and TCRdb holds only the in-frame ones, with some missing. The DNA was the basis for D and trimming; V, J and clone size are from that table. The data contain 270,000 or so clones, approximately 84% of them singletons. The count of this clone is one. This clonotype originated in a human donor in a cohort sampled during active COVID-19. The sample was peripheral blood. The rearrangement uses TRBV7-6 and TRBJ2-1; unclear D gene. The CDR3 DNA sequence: TGTGCCAGCAGCTTAGAGGTGGAGTGGCAGACCAATGAGCAGTTCTTC. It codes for CASSLEVEWQTNEQFF.